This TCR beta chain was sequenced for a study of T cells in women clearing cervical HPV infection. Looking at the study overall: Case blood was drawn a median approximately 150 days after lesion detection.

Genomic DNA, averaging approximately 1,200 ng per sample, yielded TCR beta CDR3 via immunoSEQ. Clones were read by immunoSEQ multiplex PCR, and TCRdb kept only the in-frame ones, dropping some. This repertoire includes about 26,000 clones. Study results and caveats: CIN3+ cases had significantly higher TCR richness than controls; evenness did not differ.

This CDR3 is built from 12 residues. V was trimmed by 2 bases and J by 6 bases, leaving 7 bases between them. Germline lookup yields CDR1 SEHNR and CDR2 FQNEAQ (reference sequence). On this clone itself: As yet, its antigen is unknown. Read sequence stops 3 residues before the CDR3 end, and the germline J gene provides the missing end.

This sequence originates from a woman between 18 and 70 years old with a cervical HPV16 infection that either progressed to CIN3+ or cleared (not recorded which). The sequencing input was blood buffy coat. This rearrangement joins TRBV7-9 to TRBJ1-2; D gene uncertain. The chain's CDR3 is CASSLNSNGYTF. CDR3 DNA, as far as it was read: TGTGCCAGCAGCTTAAACAGTAATGGC. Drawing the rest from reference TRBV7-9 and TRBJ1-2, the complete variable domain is DTGVSQNPRHKITKRGQNVTFRCDPISEHNRLYWYRQTLGQGPEFLTYFQNEAQLEKSRLLSDRFSAERPKGSFSTLEIQRTEQGDSAMYLCASSLNSNGYTFGSGTRLTVV.